This T cell receptor (beta chain) came from a study of blood T cells in healthy people across ages. Study conclusions and caveats: With naive T cell percentage, TCR beta diversity showed a strong correlation.

Per sample, a minimum of 6.5 million PBMCs were isolated. A J-beta primer mix and a sample-barcoded 5' primer were used in a second PCR of about 7 to 12 cycles. A 12-random-nucleotide template-switch adaptor tagged each cDNA molecule. TCRdb passed the 5' RACE reads through MiXCR, listing each CDR3 protein once. The table lists about 730,000 distinct CDR3 sequences, roughly 41% of them singletons. Notes on this clonotype: What it recognizes is unknown.

The V and J ends lost 0 bases and 3 bases respectively, with 11 bases between them. Germline CDR1 is SQVTM and CDR2 is ANQGSEA. This CDR3 has 14 amino acids. The gene calls are TRBV29-1 and TRBJ1-2; tentative D call: TRBD1 (5 bases). Sequencing was performed on blood. This sequence originates from a woman aged 55-69 years in good health. CDR3 in amino acids: CSVEERARDYGYTF. The CDR3 DNA sequence: TGCAGCGTTGAAGAGCGGGCCAGGGACTATGGCTACACCTTC.